The subject of this entry is one TCR beta chain. This sample stems from a study of blood T cell repertoires in COVID-19. This table comes from immunoSEQ multiplex PCR, and its TCRdb copy is limited to in-frame clones, with some not included. The sample includes around 300,000 clones, 89% of them seen just once. This CDR3 contains 15 residues. The germline V gene encodes CDR1 SGHRS and CDR2 YFSETQ. V was clipped by 5 bases and J by 2 bases; unmatched bases: 8. Sample: PBMCs or T cells enriched from blood (not recorded which). This chain links TRBV5-1 with TRBJ2-5; TRBD1 aligns across 8 bases. The TCR sequence derives from a woman aged 40-49 years who had recovered from COVID-19. CDR3 in amino acids: CASRKDGTGQETQYF. The CDR3 region has the DNA TGCGCCAGCAGAAAAGACGGGACAGGTCAAGAGACCCAGTACTTC.